This T cell receptor beta chain was recovered during a study of blood T cell repertoires in COVID-19. Overall study: PBMCs, B-cell-depleted T cells, or T cells were the source of the cDNA or gDNA that made up the material.

Per the study methods: From reference gene primer amplification, estimates of nucleated cell counts were derived. Clones were sequenced by immunoSEQ multiplex PCR, and TCRdb holds only the in-frame ones, with some missing. The V and J calls and clone size are taken from that table; D and trimming were inferred from the DNA. This repertoire shows about 63,000 clones, around nine tenths found once; its top ten account for approximately 19%. Trimming pared 1 base from V and 8 bases from J, leaving 11 bases between. In germline, CDR1 is LGHDT, CDR2 YNNKEL (reference sequence). The CDR3 consists of 13 residues.

This TCR was sampled from an elderly woman with acute or convalescent COVID-19. Sequencing was performed on peripheral blood. V is TRBV3-1 (or the pseudogene TRBV3-2) and J is TRBJ1-2; the D gene is possibly TRBD1 (6 bases). CDR3 region: CASSQGGQGGYTF. CDR3 coding DNA: TGTGCCAGCAGCCAAGGTGGCCAGGGGGGCTACACCTTC.